This T cell receptor beta chain was sequenced during a study of blood T cell repertoires in COVID-19. On the study more broadly: COVID-19 samples, acute and convalescent, were from the United States, Italy and Spain. PBMCs, B-cell-depleted T cells, or T cells were the source of the cDNA or gDNA that made up the material.

Which cohort a participant joined came from the clinical history participants gave. The CDR3 is 15 residues long. With V trimmed by 5 bases and J by 2 bases, 9 bases remained unmatched. CDR1 SGHTA and CDR2 FQGNSA come from the germline V gene. In the original workflow: Reference gene primer amplification yielded estimated nucleated cell counts. TCRdb keeps only in-frame clones here, not all; method: immunoSEQ multiplex PCR. V, J and clone size derive from that table, while D and trimming were established from the DNA sequence. The sample records almost 400,000 clones, 89% being singletons. J is TRBJ2-7 and V is TRBV7-2; 7 nucleotides agree with TRBD2. Sequencing was carried out using PBMCs or T cells enriched from blood (not recorded which). This receptor was identified in a woman under 40 who had recovered from COVID-19. CDR3 bases: TGTGCCAGCAGCGACCCAACTAGCGCTACCTACGAGCAGTACTTC. It yields the protein CASSDPTSATYEQYF.